This T cell receptor (beta chain) derives from a study of cytomegalovirus exposure and HLA in healthy donors. Both 60 Vbeta primers and 13 Jbeta primers went into the PCR. Here immunoSEQ multiplex PCR was the method, and the copy in TCRdb shows in-frame clones only, minus some. In the table there are roughly 110,000 clones, more than 65% of which are singletons. General study findings and limits: Confirmation was obtained in vitro that three CMV-associated chains are specific for CMV antigens.

Concerning this clone: Its antigen is still unknown.

J lost 4 bases, V lost 0 bases, and 6 bases had no gene match. CDR3 size: 17 residues. Germline-derived CDR1 and CDR2 are SGDLS and YYNGEE. Though probably carrying unrecorded immune exposures, donors were nominally healthy at sampling. This TCR was sampled from a man aged 30 to 45 in good health and CMV-seronegative. The sample consisted of PBMCs. The genes are TRBV9 and TRBJ2-1; 11 bases match TRBD2. DNA of the CDR3: TGTGCCAGCAGCGTAGTCGCTAGCGGGGGGACTTACAATGAGCAGTTCTTC. Protein sequence: CASSVVASGGTYNEQFF.